This record looks at one TCR beta chain sequence and its context. The antigen it recognizes is unknown. No clone much larger than this one lies a single base away; base qualities are absent. The label giving this sample's treatment or condition can be read as: live attenuated yellow fever vaccine strain. At each blood-draw timepoint, two biological replicates of bulk PBMCs were collected. A standard Ficoll-Paque protocol was used to isolate PBMCs from peripheral blood. TriZol was used to extract RNA from bulk PBMCs, CD4 and CD8 fractions, and dextramer-positive and dextramer-negative fractions. The CDR3 numbers 15 residues from cysteine through phenylalanine. Here the CDR3 DNA is all that survives: 45 bases in frame from base 1. From a lookup of the germline V gene (reference sequence), CDR1 and CDR2 are SSHAT and FNYEAQ. This record comes from a study of T cells after yellow fever vaccination (dated by TCRdb to the late 2010s). About the study as a whole: The SMART-Seq v4 Ultra Low Input RNA kit was used to prepare libraries from fractions with low cell numbers. To track T-cell clones before and after primary and booster YFV17D yellow fever vaccination, bulk TCR alpha and beta repertoires were sequenced longitudinally. The cohort comprised two healthy male donors, one aged 18 to 30 and one aged 30 to 39 years. Bulk PBMC replicates and cell subsets were isolated from blood drawn at multiple timepoints before and after both primary and secondary immunization. Broader findings and caveats from the paper: Because only two donors were included in the study, the extent to which the findings can be generalized is limited. A small share of clonotypes was detected in both CD4 and CD8 compartments, with the overlap likely arising from convergent recombination. Because abundant contaminating clonotypes from the bulk population could be contained in FACS-sorted repertoires, computational filtering was required. The secondary T-cell response was found to be weaker but faster than the primary response, with a peak reached on day 5 rather than on day 15. Most clones expanded after primary vaccination (almost 98% of CD4 and approximately 86% of CD8) were re-detected after the booster, suggesting that broad memory maintenance occurred.

TCR cDNA was synthesized by 5'RACE template switching, through which a universal primer site and unique molecular identifiers were introduced. cDNA synthesis was primed from both the TCR alpha and TCR beta constant segments. Two PCR steps were used to amplify libraries, with sample barcodes and sequencing adapters being added in the second step. Sequencing of libraries was performed on Illumina HiSeq 2500 (2x100 bp) or NovaSeq (2x150 bp). For the original study's pipeline: MIGEC handled demultiplexing of reads and collapsing into UMI consensus sequences, while MiXCR performed V(D)J alignment. Vaccine-responding clonotypes were defined with edgeR using replicate PBMC samples, requiring FDR below 0.01 and a log2 fold change above 5 up to day 15. Each bulk clonotype was labeled CD4 or CD8 based on which sequenced repertoire, CD4 or CD8, contained the clonotype at higher abundance. TCRdb applied fastp at Q25 and MiXCR to the public reads, then kept only in-frame beta chains. CDR3 protein sequences are deduplicated, and each keeps its most common genes and DNA. Clone size and V and J calls follow TCRdb, not the original study. Within this sample are some 560,000 distinct CDR3 sequences, with 15% to 20% of them counted one time only. Roughly an eighth of the sample lies in the top ten.

The input for sequencing was PBMCs, taken 15 days after the yellow fever booster vaccination. The chain is made from TRBV7-7 and TRBJ2-1, with 7 bases in between that match TRBD2. The sequence was collected from a man under 40 who received the YFV17D yellow fever vaccine. The nucleotide sequence reads TGTGCTAGCTCTACGGGCGGGAGCTCCTACAATGAGCAGTTCTTC. This gives the protein CASSTGGSSYNEQFF.